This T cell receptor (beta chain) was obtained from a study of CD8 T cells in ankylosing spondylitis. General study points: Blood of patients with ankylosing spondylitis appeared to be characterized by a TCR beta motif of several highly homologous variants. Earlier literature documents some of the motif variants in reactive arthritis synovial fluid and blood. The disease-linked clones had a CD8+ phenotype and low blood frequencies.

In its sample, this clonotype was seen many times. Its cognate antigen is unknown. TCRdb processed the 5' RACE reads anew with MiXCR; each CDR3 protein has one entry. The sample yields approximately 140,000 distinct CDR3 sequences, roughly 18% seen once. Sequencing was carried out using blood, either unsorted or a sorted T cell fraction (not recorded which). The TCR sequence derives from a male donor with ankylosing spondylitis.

The CDR3 here is CASSQRTGSYEQYF. Here the CDR3 DNA reads TGCGCCAGCAGCCAGCGGACAGGGTCCTACGAGCAGTACTTC. The J gene is TRBJ2-7, the V gene TRBV4-1, with 8 bases that match TRBD1. CDR3 size: 14 residues. Trimming at V came to 3 bases and at J to 1 base, leaving 2 bases not matched to a gene. CDR1 MGHRA and CDR2 YSYEKL come from the germline V gene.